Shown below are 26 T cell receptor beta chains from a single sample sequenced in a study of blood T cell repertoires in COVID-19 (TCRdb year 2020). Library construction relied on the immunoSEQ multiplex PCR assay. Entries here come from immuneACCESS through TCRdb and include only in-frame sequences with V and J called. Some clones fail to appear in such tables; in the studies checked, an unresolved V gene covers under half of the shortfall, and the cause of the remainder is unknown. Here the sample has about 25,000 clones; less than 90% occur a single time. 27% of the sample belongs to the ten largest clones. The material sequenced was peripheral blood. The receptors stem from a man aged 65 to 79 with COVID-19, enrolled during active disease.

The chain links TRBV5-1 to TRBJ1-1, with a possible D match to TRBD1 (6 bases). Trimming removed 4 bases from V and 1 base from J, with 14 bases in between. Germline V gives CDR1 SGHRS, CDR2 YFSETQ. This CDR3 is 15 amino acids long. CDR3 DNA sequence: TGCGCCAGCAGCATACAGGGACCGACGAACACTGAAGCTTTCTTT. Protein sequence: CASSIQGPTNTEAFF.

This clone has only a few counts. This sequence joins TRBV3-1 (or the pseudogene TRBV3-2) and TRBJ1-6, with 7 bases aligning to TRBD1. The CDR3 loop spans 14 amino acids. CDR1 and CDR2 from the germline V gene are LGHDT and YNNKEL (reference sequence). V was pared by 4 bases and J by 9 bases, with 6 bases of the junction left unmatched. The CDR3 coding sequence is TGTGCCAGCAGCCCCCGGGACAGAGGTTCACCCCTCCACTTT. Its translation: CASSPRDRGSPLHF.

This sequence joins TRBV6-5 and TRBJ1-2; D remains ambiguous. Trimming left V 3 bases short and J 4 bases short, with 15 bases between. There are 15 residues in the CDR3. CDR1 and CDR2 from the germline V gene are MNHEY and SVGAGI. CDR3 in DNA: TGTGCCAGCAGTTATACTACGGAGTTCGCCTATGGCTACACCTTC. It is translated as CASSYTTEFAYGYTF.

This rearrangement joins TRBV7-9 to TRBJ2-2; the D is unclear. V was trimmed by 7 bases and J by 2 bases, leaving 14 bases between them. The CDR3 sequence is 15 residues long. The V gene's germline CDR1 is SEHNR and CDR2 FQNEAQ (reference sequence). The CDR3 DNA reads as TGTGCCAGCACTCTCGGGTCCCTTAACACCGGGGAGCTGTTTTTT. It encodes CASTLGSLNTGELFF.

The CDR3 DNA sequence: TGTGCCAGCAGTTACCAGGGGGCGAACACCGGGGAGCTGTTTTTT. This encodes CASSYQGANTGELFF. This rearrangement joins TRBV6-5 to TRBJ2-2, with 7 nucleotides matching TRBD1. The CDR3 loop spans 15 amino acids. Looked up from germline, CDR1 is MNHEY and CDR2 is SVGAGI. J lost 0 bases, V lost 2 bases, and 0 bases had no gene match.

V is TRBV7-8 and J is TRBJ2-7, with 10 bases lining up with TRBD2. There are 15 residues in the CDR3. The germline gives CDR1 SGHVS, CDR2 FQNEAQ. Trimming took 4 bases from V and 4 from J; bases not matched to a gene: 7. CDR3 loop: CASSYPEREGYEQYF. The CDR3 nucleotides read TGTGCCAGCAGCTATCCTGAGCGGGAGGGGTACGAGCAGTACTTC.

As for this clone: A read error may produce the germline difference seen at one junction end. The chain has TRBV6-5 and TRBJ1-2; D is uncertain. The germline V gene has CDR1 MNHEY and CDR2 SVGAGI. The CDR3 length is 13 residues. The CDR3 bases are TGTGCCAGCAGTTACTCGATAGGAGGAAGCACCTTCTTC. Translated: CASSYSIGGSTFF.

This chain joins TRBV18 and TRBJ2-1; D unclear. Germline V gene sequence: CDR1 KGHSH, CDR2 LQKENI. The CDR3 totals 12 residues. Trimming removed 3 bases at V and 7 bases at J, with 7 bases between. CDR3 sequence: CASSPRLNEQFF. The CDR3 nucleotides are TGTGCCAGCTCACCCCGACTTAATGAGCAGTTCTTC.

The chain has TRBV11-2 and TRBJ1-2, with no clear D. The V and J ends lost 4 bases and 2 bases respectively, with 14 bases between them. From germline, CDR1 is SGHAT and CDR2 FQNNGV. The CDR3 is made up of 15 amino acids. CDR3 nucleotides: TGTGCCAGCAGCTCTCGTTGGAGAGGGAACTATGGCTACACCTTC. This encodes CASSSRWRGNYGYTF.

This chain joins TRBV30 and TRBJ2-1; 12 bases line up with TRBD2. The CDR3 runs 14 residues. Germline values: CDR1 GTSNPN, CDR2 SVGIG (reference sequence). Losses at the gene ends were 8 bases for V and 6 bases for J; bases not matched to a gene: 8. CDR3: CAPWTSGVCNEQFF. The CDR3 DNA is TGTGCCCCCTGGACTAGCGGGGTTTGCAATGAGCAGTTCTTC.

The V and J genes are TRBV7-2 and TRBJ1-1; D ambiguous. CDR1 and CDR2 from the germline V gene are SGHTA and FQGNSA. The ends were cut back, 5 bases at V and 2 bases at J, with 12 bases in the middle. This CDR3 comprises 14 residues. CDR3 nucleotides: TGTGCCAGCAGCCAACAAGCGGTTAACACTGAAGCTTTCTTT. This encodes CASSQQAVNTEAFF.

This chain connects TRBV5-1 to TRBJ1-1, with D uncertain. V lost 0 bases and J 2 bases, leaving 8 bases between the germline ends. Germline V gives CDR1 SGHRS, CDR2 YFSETQ. The CDR3 has 14 amino acids. The CDR3 region is CASSLEEANTEAFF. The DNA for the CDR3 is TGCGCCAGCAGCTTGGAAGAGGCAAACACTGAAGCTTTCTTT.

CDR3 in DNA: TGTGCCAGCAGCCACCACCCGGGACAGGGAGACTATGGCTACACCTTC. Translating gives CASSHHPGQGDYGYTF. This sequence joins TRBV4-2 and TRBJ1-2; 9 bases line up with TRBD1. There are 16 residues in the CDR3. Germline loops: CDR1 LGHNA, CDR2 YNFKEQ. V lost 3 bases, J lost 3 bases, and 8 bases stayed unmatched.

The chain carries TRBV15 and TRBJ1-3; D is unclear. CDR3 length: 18 residues. V lost 1 base and J lost 4, with 20 bases in between. Germline CDR1 LNHNV, CDR2 YYDKDF (reference sequence). For the CDR3, the DNA is TGTGCCACCAGCAGAGTCGGGTTAAATCCGGCACGGGGAAACACCATATATTTT. It encodes CATSRVGLNPARGNTIYF. Looking up the rest from reference TRBV15 and TRBJ1-3 gives the full variable domain: DAMVIQNPRYQVTQFGKPVTLSCSQTLNHNVMYWYQQKSSQAPKLLFHYYDKDFNNEADTPDNFQSRRPNTSFCFLDIRSPGLGDTAMYLCATSRVGLNPARGNTIYFGEGSWLTVV.

This clone was counted only a few times. This rearrangement joins TRBV5-6 to TRBJ1-4; no clear D gene. Per the germline V gene, CDR1 is SGHDT and CDR2 is YYEEEE. The CDR3 runs 13 residues. The ends were cut back, 1 base at V and 4 bases at J, with 5 bases in the middle. The CDR3 loop is CASSLQVNEKLFF. CDR3 nucleotide sequence: TGTGCCAGCAGCTTGCAGGTTAATGAAAAACTGTTTTTT. The whole variable domain, filled in from reference TRBV5-6 and TRBJ1-4, reads DAGVTQSPTHLIKTRGQQVTLRCSPKSGHDTVSWYQQALGQGPQFIFQYYEEEERQRGNFPDRFSGHQFPNYSSELNVNALLLGDSALYLCASSLQVNEKLFFGSGTQLSVL.

The chain is built from TRBV25-1 and TRBJ1-2, with D unclear. With 4 bases removed from V and 2 bases from J, the gap between germline ends came to 11 bases. This CDR3 has 14 amino acids. Germline V gene sequence: CDR1 MGHDK, CDR2 SYGVNS. The DNA for the CDR3 is TGTGCCAGCAGTGCACAAGGAGGGAACTATGGCTACACCTTC. Translation: CASSAQGGNYGYTF.

This chain connects TRBV12-3 or TRBV12-4 to TRBJ1-5; no definite D call. V lost 6 bases to trimming and J lost 4 bases, with 10 bases between them. The CDR3 spans 13 residues. In nucleotides, the CDR3 is TGTGCCAGCAGCACCACCGGGAATCAGCCCCAGCATTTT. Amino acid sequence: CASSTTGNQPQHF.

The chain recombines TRBV18 with TRBJ1-1; D may be TRBD1 (6 bases). The CDR3 has 14 amino acids. Trimming pared 4 bases from V and 3 bases from J, leaving 12 bases between. CDR1 is KGHSH, CDR2 LQKENI, per germline. The CDR3, as DNA: TGTGCCAGCTCACTCCGGGACACTCACACTGAAGCTTTCTTT. Protein product: CASSLRDTHTEAFF.

The chain has TRBV12-3 or TRBV12-4 and TRBJ1-2, with a tentative D call TRBD1 (5 bases). The CDR3 has 13 residues. The ends were cut back, 5 bases at V and 4 bases at J, with 11 bases in the middle. In nucleotides, the CDR3 is TGTGCCAGCAGTCCTCAGGGAATCTATGGCTACACCTTC. The encoded protein is CASSPQGIYGYTF.

DNA of the CDR3: TGTGCCAGCAGCCATTCCGGGACAGGGGGCAACTATGGCTACACCTTC. Translating gives CASSHSGTGGNYGYTF. The J gene is TRBJ1-2, the V gene TRBV7-2; TRBD1 matches 12 bases. This CDR3 region has 16 residues. The ends lost 5 bases at V and 2 bases at J; junction bases unmatched: 6. CDR1 and CDR2 from the germline V gene are SGHTA and FQGNSA. Complete variable domain (other parts from reference TRBV7-2 and TRBJ1-2): GAGVSQSPSNKVTEKGKDVELRCDPISGHTALYWYRQSLGQGLEFLIYFQGNSAPDKSGLPSDRFSAERTGGSVSTLTIQRTQQEDSAVYLCASSHSGTGGNYGYTFGSGTRLTVV.

The chain employs TRBV27 and TRBJ1-4, with D possibly being TRBD1 (6 bases). Germline loops: CDR1 MNHEY, CDR2 SMNVEV (reference sequence). The V end lost 4 bases, the J end lost 10 bases, and 19 bases lay between the germline ends. The CDR3 is 15 amino acids. CDR3 region: CASSSLQGRIGKLFF. As DNA, the CDR3 is TGTGCCAGCAGTTCGCTACAGGGTCGAATCGGAAAACTGTTTTTT.

This chain uses TRBV2 with TRBJ2-1, with D unclear. In germline, CDR1 is SNHLY, CDR2 FYNNEI. The length of the CDR3 is 13 residues. The V end was cut by 3 bases, the J end by 4 bases, with 7 bases between. The CDR3 spells CASSDYGYNEQFF. CDR3 DNA: TGTGCCAGCAGTGATTACGGTTACAATGAGCAGTTCTTC.

The V gene is TRBV6-6, the J gene TRBJ2-7; 12 bases align to TRBD1. With V trimmed by 5 bases and J by 7 bases, 6 bases remained unmatched. The CDR3 has 14 amino acids. The V gene's germline CDR1 is MNHNY and CDR2 SVGAGI (reference sequence). CDR3 sequence: CASSGTGGAWEQYF. CDR3 DNA sequence: TGTGCCAGCAGTGGGACAGGGGGCGCGTGGGAGCAGTACTTC.

The gene calls are TRBV10-3 and TRBJ1-2; 8 positions agree with TRBD1. Germline assignment: CDR1 ENHRY and CDR2 SYGVKD. The CDR3 sequence is 16 residues long. V lost 6 bases and J lost 4; bases outside the gene matches: 13. CDR3 protein: CAISPPGMDRVYGYTF. CDR3 coding DNA: TGTGCCATCAGCCCCCCCGGTATGGACAGGGTCTATGGCTACACCTTC.

The chain carries TRBV6-6 and TRBJ1-2; weak D call: TRBD1 (6 bases). The ends were cut back, 6 bases at V and 4 bases at J, with 12 bases in the middle. Germline V gene sequence: CDR1 MNHNY, CDR2 SVGAGI (reference sequence). The CDR3 totals 13 residues. The CDR3 DNA follows: TGTGCCAGCAGCATCAGGGGAACCTATGGCTACACCTTC. Translating it yields CASSIRGTYGYTF.

V and J are TRBV10-3 and TRBJ2-5, with TRBD2 matching over 8 bases. Germline V gene lookup returns CDR1 ENHRY and CDR2 SYGVKD. After removal of 0 bases from V and 2 bases from J, the junction contained 2 bases not matched to a gene. This CDR3 is built from 15 residues. CDR3 amino acids: CAISESIAGQETQYF. Here the CDR3 DNA reads TGTGCCATCAGTGAGTCGATAGCGGGGCAAGAGACCCAGTACTTC.